This TCR beta chain appears in the sequencing data of a study of T cell repertoires in ileal Crohn's disease. Looking at the study overall: Around 37% were active smokers at surgery; median disease duration was approximately 7.3 years. Whole-study findings and limits: Mucosal expansions were suggested to be mainly CD8 T cells.

The CDR3 is made up of 16 amino acids. Germline trimming cut 1 base from V and 1 base from J; bases unmatched to any gene: 3. In germline, CDR1 is SGHNT, CDR2 YYREEE (reference sequence). Here immunoSEQ multiplex PCR was the method, and the copy in TCRdb shows in-frame clones only, minus some. The sample shows about 8,400 clones, approximately 96% of them seen only once. For this clone: Its antigen is unidentified.

Eligibility required adulthood, ileal or ileocolonic Crohn's disease and indicated ileocolonic resection. Sequencing was done on a sample of ileal tissue. The chain uses TRBV5-4 and TRBJ2-3; 10 bases fit TRBD1. The clonotype comes from an adult with Crohn's disease. The CDR3 loop is CASSLMGQGRTDTQYF. The CDR3 DNA is TGTGCCAGCAGCTTGATGGGACAGGGGCGCACAGATACGCAGTATTTT.